One sample yielded the 6 T cell receptor beta chains listed below, sequenced in a study of HIV-infected patients and healthy controls. TCRdb re-called the 5' RACE reads with MiXCR, one entry per CDR3 protein. The repertoire holds approximately 64,000 distinct CDR3 sequences, about 19% seen once, with more than 1.2% in the top ten. Sequenced sample: CD4+ T cells from blood. The receptors were gathered from a human donor in good health.

This chain joins TRBV3-1 and TRBJ1-6; perhaps TRBD1 as D (5 bases). Germline values: CDR1 LGHDT, CDR2 YNNKEL (reference sequence). The V end lost 3 bases, the J end lost 2 bases, and 17 bases lay between the germline ends. This CDR3 is built from 18 residues. The CDR3 DNA is TGTGCCAGCAGCCAGGGGGGTTGGGGACTTACCTATAATTCACCCCTCCACTTT. Translating it yields CASSQGGWGLTYNSPLHF.

This clonotype has a count of ten or more. This chain links TRBV7-6 with TRBJ1-1; 7 nucleotides align to TRBD1. J lost 5 bases, V lost 1 base, and 7 bases had no gene match. Germline assignment: CDR1 SGHVS and CDR2 FNYEAQ. The CDR3 is made up of 15 amino acids. The CDR3 nucleotides are TGTGCCAGCAGCTTAGGCTACAGGGGTTATACTGAAGCTTTCTTT. It translates to CASSLGYRGYTEAFF.

This clonotype was found many times. The rearrangement joins TRBV20-1 to TRBJ2-2; perhaps D is TRBD1 or TRBD2 (6 bases each). V lost 6 bases and J 2 bases, leaving 13 bases between the germline ends. The CDR3 runs 14 residues. Germline CDR1 and CDR2: DFQATT and SNEGSKA (reference sequence). The CDR3 loop is CSAHKGGNTGELFF. The CDR3 region has the DNA TGCAGTGCCCACAAGGGGGGAAACACCGGGGAGCTGTTTTTT.

There are many counts of this clonotype. CDR3 in amino acids: CSARDPKGSGTEAFF. As DNA, the CDR3 is TGCAGTGCTAGAGATCCTAAGGGATCCGGCACTGAAGCTTTCTTT. V usage is TRBV20-1 and J usage is TRBJ1-1; no clear D gene. V lost 0 bases to trimming and J lost 4 bases, with 15 bases between them. Germline V gives CDR1 DFQATT, CDR2 SNEGSKA (reference sequence). This CDR3 has 15 residues.

Notes on this clonotype: This may be a read error, as it is one base from a much larger clone. The V gene is TRBV10-3, the J gene TRBJ2-7; 8 positions match TRBD2. V was clipped by 4 bases and J by 8 bases; unmatched bases: 16. CDR3 length: 16 amino acids. CDR1 is ENHRY, CDR2 SYGVKD, per germline. The DNA for the CDR3 is TGTGCCATCAGTGTGCCGCTTGGGAGCGGGAGCCACAAGCAGTACTTC. It is translated as CAISVPLGSGSHKQYF.

This clonotype has at least ten counts. The rearrangement uses TRBV6-5 and TRBJ2-1, with D maybe TRBD2 (7 bases). V was trimmed by 6 bases and J by 9 bases, leaving 21 bases between them. The CDR3 runs to 15 residues. Per germline, CDR1 MNHEY and CDR2 SVGAGI. The CDR3 loop is CASSFSGREGGEQFF. The DNA for the CDR3 is TGTGCCAGCAGCTTCTCAGGGAGGGAGGGGGGTGAGCAGTTCTTC.